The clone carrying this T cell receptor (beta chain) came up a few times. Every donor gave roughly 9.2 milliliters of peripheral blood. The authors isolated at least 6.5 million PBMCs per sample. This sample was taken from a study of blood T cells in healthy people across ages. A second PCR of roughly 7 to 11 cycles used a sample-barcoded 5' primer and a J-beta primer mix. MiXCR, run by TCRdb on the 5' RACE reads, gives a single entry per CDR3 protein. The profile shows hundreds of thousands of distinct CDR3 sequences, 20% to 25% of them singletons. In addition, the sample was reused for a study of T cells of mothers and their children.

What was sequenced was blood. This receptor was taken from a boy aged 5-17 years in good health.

In DNA form, the CDR3 reads TGTGCCAGCAGTTTTTTGGGGGCGCCGTACAATGAGCAGTTCTTC. Translated: CASSFLGAPYNEQFF. This rearrangement joins TRBV12-3 or TRBV12-4 to TRBJ2-7; a possible D gene is TRBD1 (6 bases). The J call may be incorrect, as the DNA end agrees better with TRBJ2-1. This CDR3 spans 15 amino acids.